What follows describes a single T cell receptor (beta chain). The sample is drawn from a study of blood T cell repertoires in COVID-19. The CDR3 is 15 residues long. CDR1 SGHRS and CDR2 YFSETQ come from the germline V gene. Trimming stripped 7 bases from V and 2 bases from J, with 17 bases between. The table came from immunoSEQ multiplex PCR; TCRdb's copy has only in-frame clones and leaves some out. This table has roughly 100,000 clones, around nine tenths appearing once. The chain links TRBV5-1 to TRBJ2-3; perhaps TRBD1 as D (5 bases). Sequenced material: peripheral blood. The receptor was derived from an elderly woman in a cohort sampled during active COVID-19. CDR3 nucleotides: TGCGCCAGCGCGTCCACAGGTACAGCCACAGATACGCAGTATTTT. It translates to CASASTGTATDTQYF.